This TCR beta chain was identified in a study of cytomegalovirus exposure and HLA in healthy donors. This CDR3 region has 17 residues. CDR1 is MNHNS and CDR2 is SASEGT in the germline V gene. About this clone itself: At one end the junction does not follow the germline gene, possibly because of a read error. The sample carries other DNA sequences with the same CDR3.

PCR involved 60 Vbeta and 13 Jbeta primers. Repertoires were generated with immunoSEQ multiplex PCR, while TCRdb's copy carries only in-frame clones and drops some. The data show approximately 150,000 clones, 75% to 80% seen once. This TCR came from a man aged 40-49 years in good health and CMV-seropositive. Sequencing input: PBMCs. The genes are TRBV6-1 and TRBJ1-1, with D uncertain. The DNA for the CDR3 is TGTGCCAGCAGTGATCGGCTCGTAACAGAAATGAATACTGAAGCTTTCTTT. This sequence encodes CASSDRLVTEMNTEAFF.